Presented here are 20 T cell receptor beta chains from one specimen sequenced in a study of blood T cell repertoires in COVID-19. The method was immunoSEQ multiplex PCR; TCRdb's version includes in-frame clones alone and lacks a portion of them. The profile shows 150,000 to 200,000 clones, 79% of them singletons. The sample was peripheral blood. All receptors come from a woman aged 35 to 49 with COVID-19, enrolled during active disease.

The gene calls are TRBV7-9 and TRBJ2-7; 9 bases are a match to TRBD1. V gave up 6 bases and J gave up 1 base; unmatched junction bases: 7. Germline V gene data show CDR1 as SEHNR and CDR2 as FQNEAQ (reference sequence). CDR3 size: 15 residues. This CDR3 reads CASRTGTGPSYEQYF. The CDR3 nucleotides are TGTGCCAGCAGGACCGGGACAGGGCCTTCCTACGAGCAGTACTTC.

The chain joins TRBV5-1 to TRBJ2-7; D is possibly TRBD2 (5 bases). The length of the CDR3 is 13 residues. Trimming removed 4 bases at V and 0 bases at J, with 8 bases between. Germline V gives CDR1 SGHRS, CDR2 YFSETQ. The CDR3 protein is CASSPGSSYEQYF. CDR3 in DNA: TGCGCCAGCAGCCCGGGATCCTCCTACGAGCAGTACTTC.

The rearrangement uses TRBV3-1 (or the pseudogene TRBV3-2) and TRBJ2-7, with a weak D call TRBD1 (6 bases). CDR1 and CDR2 (germline): LGHDT, YNNKEL (reference sequence). The V gene lost 5 bases and the J gene lost 2 bases, with 19 bases spanning the gap. The CDR3 runs 16 residues. CDR3 sequence: CASSVGQIAATYEQYF. For the CDR3, the DNA is TGTGCCAGCAGCGTAGGACAGATCGCGGCTACCTACGAGCAGTACTTC.

This clone was observed a few times. J is TRBJ2-1 and V is TRBV2, with TRBD2 matching 7 bases. The V gene's germline CDR1 is SNHLY and CDR2 FYNNEI. J gave up 13 bases and V 6 bases, and 6 bases lay outside the gene matches. The CDR3 has 11 amino acids. CDR3 nucleotides: TGTGCCAGCAGCGCTAAGACTAGCCAGTTCTTC. Its translation is CASSAKTSQFF.

This clone was detected only once. The CDR3 DNA sequence: TGTGCCACCAGTGACTCAGGGGAACCTGGAAACACCATATATTTT. It encodes CATSDSGEPGNTIYF. The chain couples TRBV24-1 to TRBJ1-3; possibly TRBD1 for D (6 bases). The CDR3 is made up of 15 amino acids. Germline CDR1 reads KGHDR; CDR2 reads SFDVKD. Deletions cut 4 bases from V and 2 bases from J, with 11 bases between.

CDR3: CASSQDQGVGSPLHF. CDR3 bases: TGTGCCAGCAGCCAAGATCAGGGGGTTGGATCACCCCTCCACTTT. The chain employs TRBV3-1 (or the pseudogene TRBV3-2) and TRBJ1-6, with 7 bases matching TRBD1. V shed 0 bases, J shed 10 bases, and the junction held 6 bases outside the gene matches. Germline loops: CDR1 LGHDT, CDR2 YNNKEL (reference sequence). The CDR3 covers 15 residues.

The gene calls are TRBV11-1 and TRBJ2-5; unclear D gene. CDR1 is SGHAT and CDR2 is FQDESV in the germline V gene (reference sequence). CDR3 length: 16 amino acids. Trimming removed 4 bases from V and 2 bases from J, with 17 bases in between. This chain's CDR3 is CASSSETERLQETQYF. The CDR3, as DNA: TGTGCCAGCAGCTCAGAAACGGAGCGCCTTCAAGAGACCCAGTACTTC.

V usage is TRBV11-2 and J usage is TRBJ2-7, with D perhaps TRBD2 (7 bases). Germline values: CDR1 SGHAT, CDR2 FQNNGV. V lost 5 bases, J lost 2 bases, and 16 bases lay in between. The CDR3 is 15 residues long. CDR3 sequence reads: CASSQLGGGPYEQYF. The CDR3 bases are TGTGCCAGCAGCCAGCTAGGGGGGGGACCCTACGAGCAGTACTTC.

This clone appeared once. V is TRBV6-5 and J is TRBJ1-6; D possibly corresponds to TRBD1 (6 bases). The CDR3 has 11 residues. V was shortened by 6 bases and J by 11 bases, with 8 bases between the two germline ends. Looked up from germline, CDR1 is MNHEY and CDR2 is SVGAGI. In DNA form, the CDR3 reads TGTGCCAGCAGAAGGGACACACCCCTCCACTTT. Residues: CASRRDTPLHF.

CDR3 in DNA: TGTGCCAGCAGCGTAGGGCCGCTAGGGATAGGACAGGGCCGGGGCTACACCTTC. It codes for CASSVGPLGIGQGRGYTF. The chain has TRBV9 and TRBJ1-2, with 8 bases lining up with TRBD1. With 0 bases clipped from V and 8 bases from J, the junction kept 18 bases outside the gene matches. CDR3 size: 18 residues. Looked up from germline, CDR1 is SGDLS and CDR2 is YYNGEE. The whole variable domain, filled in from reference TRBV9 and TRBJ1-2, reads DSGVTQTPKHLITATGQRVTLRCSPRSGDLSVYWYQQSLDQGLQFLIQYYNGEERAKGNILERFSAQQFPDLHSELNLSSLELGDSALYFCASSVGPLGIGQGRGYTFGSGTRLTVV.

This clone came up a few times. CDR3 bases: TGTGCCTGGGGAAGACAGGGGATTGACGAGCAGTACTTC. Its translation: CAWGRQGIDEQYF. This chain connects TRBV30 to TRBJ2-7; 8 bases are a match to TRBD1. Trimming cost V 5 bases and J 5 bases; bases outside gene matches: 8. Germline assignment: CDR1 GTSNPN and CDR2 SVGIG (reference sequence). This CDR3 is 13 amino acids long.

This clone was recorded a few times. The V and J genes are TRBV15 and TRBJ2-7; D perhaps matches TRBD2 (6 bases). V was cut by 0 bases and J by 2 bases, with 11 bases left in between. This CDR3 region has 15 residues. Germline V gene data show CDR1 as LNHNV and CDR2 as YYDKDF (reference sequence). CDR3 coding DNA: TGTGCCACCAGCAGAGATGCGGGCGGGGCCTACGAGCAGTACTTC. Residues: CATSRDAGGAYEQYF.

The chain has TRBV7-2 and TRBJ1-5; TRBD1 is a possible D gene (6 bases). The CDR3 loop spans 17 amino acids. Germline V gene data show CDR1 as SGHTA and CDR2 as FQGNSA. Deletions cut 5 bases from V and 0 bases from J, with 17 bases between. This chain's CDR3 is CASSLATGTFSNQPQHF. DNA for the CDR3: TGTGCCAGCAGCCTTGCTACAGGGACCTTTAGCAATCAGCCCCAGCATTTT.

The CDR3 bases are TGTGCCAGCAGCTTGGTGATGGGGGCTAGGGAAACCCAGTACTTC. It encodes CASSLVMGARETQYF. The J gene is TRBJ2-5, the V gene TRBV5-6, with a tentative D call TRBD1 (6 bases). This CDR3 is built from 15 residues. V lost 0 bases, J lost 8 bases, and 17 bases lay in between. Germline V gene lookup returns CDR1 SGHDT and CDR2 YYEEEE.

This clone has at least ten counts. In the same sample, other DNA sequences code for this CDR3. The chain recombines TRBV7-9 with TRBJ2-1; D is unclear. The V gene's germline CDR1 is SEHNR and CDR2 FQNEAQ (reference sequence). Trimming pared 1 base from V and 6 bases from J, leaving 7 bases between. This CDR3 is 13 amino acids long. The CDR3 protein is CASSLGAINEQFF. In nucleotides, the CDR3 is TGTGCCAGCAGCTTAGGGGCTATCAATGAGCAGTTCTTC.

V gene TRBV7-2 combines with J gene TRBJ1-2; weak D call: TRBD1 (6 bases). Deletions cut 5 bases from V and 8 bases from J, with 18 bases between. CDR3 length equals 14 residues. Germline loops: CDR1 SGHTA, CDR2 FQGNSA. This CDR3 reads CASSPKGGAGGYTF. DNA of the CDR3: TGTGCCAGCAGCCCCAAGGGGGGGGCTGGGGGCTACACCTTC.

This chain links TRBV14 with TRBJ1-6; D uncertain. This CDR3 is 15 amino acids long. Germline lookup yields CDR1 SGHDN and CDR2 FVKESK. Trimming took 0 bases from V and 14 from J, leaving 17 bases between them. CDR3 region: CASSQDGPPLRSLHF. The DNA for the CDR3 is TGTGCCAGCAGCCAAGATGGGCCCCCGCTTCGGTCCCTCCACTTT.

Note on this clone: Other nucleotide sequences in the sample specify the same CDR3. V is TRBV6-5 and J is TRBJ2-7; 7 nucleotides agree with TRBD1. Unmatched junction bases numbered 10, after V lost 8 bases and J lost 3 bases. CDR1 and CDR2 from the germline V gene are MNHEY and SVGAGI. The CDR3 runs 14 residues. CDR3: CASSKPGQLYEQYF. The CDR3 nucleotides are TGTGCCAGCTCGAAGCCGGGACAGCTCTACGAGCAGTACTTC.

The DNA of the CDR3 is TGTGCCAGCAGTTACTGGACCGGGACAGGGGAGAATGGCTACACCTTC. Protein product: CASSYWTGTGENGYTF. The chain couples TRBV6-5 to TRBJ1-2, with 10 positions matching TRBD1. The CDR3 consists of 16 residues. Germline CDR1 and CDR2: MNHEY and SVGAGI. V shed 1 base, J shed 6 bases, and the junction held 8 bases outside the gene matches.

This clone was detected only once. The chain uses TRBV6-5 and TRBJ2-5; 9 bases map to TRBD1. Trimming removed 0 bases from V and 4 bases from J; junction bases left unmatched: 3. The CDR3 sequence is 15 residues long. CDR1 is MNHEY and CDR2 is SVGAGI in the germline V gene. CDR3 residues: CASSYSTGGRETQYF. CDR3 nucleotide sequence: TGTGCCAGCAGTTACTCGACAGGGGGAAGAGAGACCCAGTACTTC.